This record covers a single TCR beta chain. What it binds is unknown. The source of the sample is a study of CD8+CD57+ T cells in acquired aplastic anemia. General study points: A set of twenty-nine CD8+ CDR3 sequences was shared between patients and controls, and these sequences appeared highly expressed in patients.

Template material for TCR beta VDJ and CDR3 profiling consisted of genomic DNA. TCRdb reanalysed the reads using MiXCR and keeps one entry per CDR3 protein. The sample yields approximately 170,000 distinct CDR3 sequences, roughly half seen once. Per germline, CDR1 SNHLY and CDR2 FYNNEI. There are 13 residues in the CDR3. V dropped 6 bases and J dropped 1; count of bases not matched to a gene: 1. Sequenced patients had shown CD8+CD57+ cell expansion by flow cytometry. Sequencing input: sorted CD4+, CD8+, or CD8+CD57+ T cells (not recorded which) from PBMCs. The chain has TRBV2 and TRBJ1-1; the match to TRBD1 covers 8 bases. The origin of this receptor is a human donor with aplastic anemia. CDR3 in amino acids: CASRGQANTEAFF. CDR3 bases: TGTGCCAGCAGGGGACAGGCGAACACTGAAGCTTTCTTT.